This note documents a single TCR beta chain sequence. The target antigen is unknown. The data stem from a study of pediatric ulcerative colitis. Study-level results: In rectum, acute severe colitis had expanded clones and less diversity. Blood-rectal clonal overlap within each person was significantly higher in ulcerative colitis patients than controls. Total lymphocyte DNA, not sorted subsets, was the template.

Assay: immunoSEQ multiplex PCR; the TCRdb copy retains only in-frame clones and omits some. This sample yields 30,000 to 45,000 clones, of which approximately 82% are seen a single time; roughly 23% belongs to the top ten. Between the trimmed V and J ends, which lost 4 bases and 5 bases, there was a span of 15 bases. The CDR3 has 14 residues. Germline CDR1 reads MNHEY; CDR2 reads SVGAGI. This TCR was recovered from a girl aged 5 to 17 with moderate ulcerative colitis. Sequenced input: blood. The chain carries TRBV6-5 and TRBJ2-7; D is perhaps TRBD2 (5 bases). The CDR3 sequence: CASSFSRETHEQYF. CDR3 nucleotide sequence: TGTGCCAGCAGTTTTTCCCGGGAAACCCACGAGCAGTACTTC.